The 23 T cell receptor beta chains presented below share a single source sample, sequenced in a study of blood T cell repertoires in COVID-19. Clones were sequenced by immunoSEQ multiplex PCR, and TCRdb holds only the in-frame ones, with some missing. The sample records 150,000 to 250,000 clones, roughly nine tenths being singletons. Sample: PBMCs or T cells enriched from blood (not recorded which). The receptors shown here come from a woman younger than 45 who had recovered from COVID-19.

The chain recombines TRBV5-1 with TRBJ1-2; D is possibly TRBD1 (6 bases). There are 14 residues in the CDR3. Germline V gene sequence: CDR1 SGHRS, CDR2 YFSETQ. The V end was cut by 4 bases, the J end by 2 bases, with 12 bases between. The CDR3 nucleotides are TGCGCCAGCAGCCCCTGGCAGGGGAACTATGGCTACACCTTC. Its translation is CASSPWQGNYGYTF. The full variable domain, completed using reference TRBV5-1 and TRBJ1-2, is KAGVTQTPRYLIKTRGQQVTLSCSPISGHRSVSWYQQTPGQGLQFLFEYFSETQRNKGNFPGRFSGRQFSNSRSEMNVSTLELGDSALYLCASSPWQGNYGYTFGSGTRLTVV.

This clone was recorded once. The genes are TRBV7-3 and TRBJ1-6, with a weak D call TRBD1 (5 bases). Germline loops: CDR1 SGHTA, CDR2 FQGTGA. Trimming cost V 1 base and J 7 bases, with 11 bases left between them. This CDR3 is 15 amino acids long. CDR3: CASSLNAGKNSPLHF. In DNA form, the CDR3 reads TGTGCCAGCAGCTTAAACGCAGGGAAGAATTCACCCCTCCACTTT.

This chain joins TRBV6-5 and TRBJ1-1; 7 bases align to TRBD1. Trimming at V came to 4 bases and at J to 1 base, leaving 3 bases not matched to a gene. The CDR3 length is 14 residues. Germline V CDR1 and CDR2: MNHEY, SVGAGI. CDR3 region: CASSSGTANTEAFF. Written as DNA, the CDR3 is TGTGCCAGCAGTTCGGGGACAGCGAACACTGAAGCTTTCTTT.

The table lists this clone with a count of one. The V and J genes are TRBV19 and TRBJ1-1; D is possibly TRBD1 (5 bases). Trimming stripped 9 bases from V and 4 bases from J, with 18 bases between. CDR1 LNHDA and CDR2 SQIVND come from the germline V gene (reference sequence). The CDR3 has 14 residues. The CDR3: CASQTAQGGTEAFF. CDR3 sequence (DNA): TGTGCCAGCCAAACGGCCCAGGGAGGCACTGAAGCTTTCTTT.

This chain joins TRBV30 and TRBJ1-5, with TRBD1 matching over 10 bases. The germline gives CDR1 GTSNPN, CDR2 SVGIG (reference sequence). This CDR3 region has 15 residues. J lost 3 bases, V lost 0 bases, and 2 bases had no gene match. The CDR3 DNA is TGTGCCTGGAGTGTAGGGACAGGGGTCAATCAGCCCCAGCATTTT. Its translation is CAWSVGTGVNQPQHF.

This clone has a handful of counts. The CDR3 region has the DNA TGTGCCAGCAGCCTCGCCCCCGGGACAGGGGTGACTGAAGCTTTCTTT. Protein: CASSLAPGTGVTEAFF. The rearrangement links TRBV25-1 to TRBJ1-1; 10 bases line up with TRBD1. This CDR3 spans 16 amino acids. With V trimmed by 6 bases and J by 5 bases, 12 bases remained unmatched. CDR1 MGHDK and CDR2 SYGVNS come from the germline V gene.

The V gene is TRBV5-1, the J gene TRBJ1-1; TRBD1 is a possible D gene (6 bases). V lost 3 bases and J 0 bases, leaving 12 bases between the germline ends. The germline gives CDR1 SGHRS, CDR2 YFSETQ. The CDR3 runs to 15 residues. The CDR3 sequence is CASSSRQALNTEAFF. CDR3 nucleotides: TGCGCCAGCAGCTCACGACAGGCCTTGAACACTGAAGCTTTCTTT.

The chain couples TRBV6-5 to TRBJ2-7; 9 nucleotides line up with TRBD1. CDR3 length: 15 residues. In germline, CDR1 is MNHEY, CDR2 SVGAGI. J gave up 2 bases and V 2 bases, and 4 bases lay outside the gene matches. The CDR3 DNA reads as TGTGCCAGCAGTTACCGGGGACAGGGCGCCTACGAGCAGTACTTC. Its protein is CASSYRGQGAYEQYF.

V and J are TRBV14 and TRBJ2-7, with D possibly being TRBD1 (5 bases). There are 15 residues in the CDR3. Germline lookup yields CDR1 SGHDN and CDR2 FVKESK. The V end was cut by 0 bases, the J end by 6 bases, with 15 bases between. Written as DNA, the CDR3 is TGTGCCAGCAGCCAAGAAAGGGTCAGGGCAGGCGAGCAGTACTTC. It specifies CASSQERVRAGEQYF.

V and J are TRBV7-3 and TRBJ2-2; D is undetermined. The CDR3 runs 15 residues. V lost 2 bases and J 9 bases, leaving 16 bases between the germline ends. The germline V gene encodes CDR1 SGHTA and CDR2 FQGTGA. In DNA form, the CDR3 reads TGTGCCAGCAGCTTACCCGGCTCCGGAGCGCGGGAGCTGTTTTTT. Residues: CASSLPGSGARELFF.

This chain links TRBV30 with TRBJ1-2; a possible D gene is TRBD1 (5 bases). Germline V gene lookup returns CDR1 GTSNPN and CDR2 SVGIG (reference sequence). The V and J ends lost 1 base and 4 bases respectively, with 13 bases between them. The CDR3 spans 14 residues. The CDR3 loop is CAWSEMGLGYGYTF. The CDR3 DNA reads TGTGCCTGGAGTGAAATGGGGCTGGGCTATGGCTACACCTTC.

The rearrangement joins TRBV5-5 to TRBJ2-7; unclear D gene. Trimming stripped 0 bases from V and 0 bases from J, with 7 bases between. The V gene's germline CDR1 is SGHKS and CDR2 YYEKEE (reference sequence). The CDR3 extends over 14 amino acids. CDR3 sequence: CASSLDGGSYEQYF. The CDR3 coding sequence is TGTGCCAGCAGCTTGGACGGCGGCTCCTACGAGCAGTACTTC.

This chain links TRBV27 with TRBJ1-5; TRBD1 matches 7 bases. This CDR3 has 16 residues. V lost 4 bases to trimming and J lost 2 bases; unmatched junction nucleotides: 8. The germline gives CDR1 MNHEY, CDR2 SMNVEV (reference sequence). CDR3 sequence: CASSSTGKRGNQPQHF. The CDR3 DNA reads TGTGCCAGCAGTTCGACAGGGAAAAGGGGCAATCAGCCCCAGCATTTT.

This chain joins TRBV11-2 and TRBJ1-2; 10 nucleotides agree with TRBD1. Per germline, CDR1 SGHAT and CDR2 FQNNGV. V was pared by 2 bases and J by 6 bases, with 9 bases of the junction left unmatched. The CDR3 contains 16 residues. The CDR3 protein is CASSLFWGQGSNGYTF. The CDR3 DNA follows: TGTGCCAGCAGCTTATTCTGGGGACAGGGGTCGAATGGCTACACCTTC. The full variable domain, in which reference TRBV11-2 and TRBJ1-2 provide the parts outside the CDR3, is EAGVAQSPRYKIIEKRQSVAFWCNPISGHATLYWYQQILGQGPKLLIQFQNNGVVDDSQLPKDRFSAERLKGVDSTLKIQPAKLEDSAVYLCASSLFWGQGSNGYTFGSGTRLTVV.

The chain carries TRBV7-3 and TRBJ2-7; 7 nucleotides align to TRBD1. After removal of 1 base from V and 5 bases from J, the junction contained 2 bases not matched to a gene. The CDR3 totals 13 residues. CDR1 SGHTA and CDR2 FQGTGA come from the germline V gene. The CDR3 DNA follows: TGTGCCAGCAGCTTAAATCAGGGGGACGAGCAGTACTTC. Its protein product is CASSLNQGDEQYF.

V is TRBV2 and J is TRBJ1-1; D uncertain. The V end lost 7 bases, the J end lost 0 bases, and 9 bases lay between the germline ends. Germline CDR1 reads SNHLY; CDR2 reads FYNNEI. This CDR3 has 13 amino acids. The CDR3 loop is CASNERVNTEAFF. The CDR3 DNA is TGTGCCAGCAATGAGAGAGTGAACACTGAAGCTTTCTTT.

This chain joins TRBV27 and TRBJ2-1; 9 nucleotides agree with TRBD2. Germline trimming cut 3 bases from V and 5 bases from J; bases unmatched to any gene: 5. CDR3 length: 15 amino acids. Germline V lookup: CDR1 MNHEY, CDR2 SMNVEV (reference sequence). The CDR3 nucleotides read TGTGCCAGCAGTTTCTTAGCGGGAGAAAACAATGAGCAGTTCTTC. It encodes CASSFLAGENNEQFF.

The sample holds one count of this clone. The V and J genes are TRBV15 and TRBJ1-1; D may be TRBD1 (5 bases). V was shortened by 0 bases and J by 4 bases, with 12 bases between the two germline ends. The CDR3 extends over 15 amino acids. Germline CDR1 is LNHNV and CDR2 is YYDKDF (reference sequence). For the CDR3, the DNA is TGTGCCACCAGCAGAGATTTTTCGGGGGGCACTGAAGCTTTCTTT. The encoded protein is CATSRDFSGGTEAFF.

The chain carries TRBV23-1 and TRBJ2-7; D is possibly TRBD1 (5 bases). TRBV23-1 counts as an open reading frame of uncertain function. V was shortened by 11 bases and J by 5 bases, with 7 bases between the two germline ends. This CDR3 is 9 amino acids long. This CDR3 is CAEGDEQYF. The CDR3 coding sequence is TGCGCCGAAGGGGACGAGCAGTACTTC.

This clone was detected only once. The chain joins TRBV13 to TRBJ2-1; D is possibly TRBD2 (6 bases). This CDR3 contains 16 residues. The V and J ends lost 3 bases and 4 bases respectively, with 16 bases between them. CDR1 and CDR2 from the germline V gene are PRHDT and FYEKMQ (reference sequence). The CDR3 nucleotides are TGTGCCAGCAGCTTTCCGGGAACGGGAGAATACAATGAGCAGTTCTTC. Translating gives CASSFPGTGEYNEQFF.

The chain recombines TRBV19 with TRBJ2-1; TRBD2 matches at 15 bases. CDR1 and CDR2 (germline): LNHDA, SQIVND (reference sequence). The CDR3 is 18 residues long. V dropped 5 bases and J dropped 7; count of bases not matched to a gene: 12. CDR3 residues: CASSGGLAGGSFGNEQFF. As DNA, the CDR3 is TGTGCCAGTAGTGGGGGACTAGCGGGAGGTTCTTTCGGGAATGAGCAGTTCTTC.

The chain recombines TRBV6-2 or TRBV6-3 with TRBJ1-2; a possible D gene is TRBD1 (6 bases). This CDR3 has 15 amino acids. Germline assignment: CDR1 MNHEY and CDR2 SVGEGT. The V end lost 0 bases, the J end lost 6 bases, and 14 bases lay between the germline ends. CDR3 in amino acids: CASSYSKRGMDGYTF. The CDR3 DNA reads as TGTGCCAGCAGTTACTCGAAAAGGGGGATGGATGGCTACACCTTC.

The chain recombines TRBV29-1 with TRBJ2-3, with D uncertain. The CDR3 length is 14 residues. Germline V gene data show CDR1 as SQVTM and CDR2 as ANQGSEA. V was pared by 7 bases and J by 1 base, with 15 bases between. The chain's CDR3 is CSANAGQGTDTQYF. The CDR3, as DNA: TGCAGCGCCAACGCCGGCCAGGGCACAGATACGCAGTATTTT.